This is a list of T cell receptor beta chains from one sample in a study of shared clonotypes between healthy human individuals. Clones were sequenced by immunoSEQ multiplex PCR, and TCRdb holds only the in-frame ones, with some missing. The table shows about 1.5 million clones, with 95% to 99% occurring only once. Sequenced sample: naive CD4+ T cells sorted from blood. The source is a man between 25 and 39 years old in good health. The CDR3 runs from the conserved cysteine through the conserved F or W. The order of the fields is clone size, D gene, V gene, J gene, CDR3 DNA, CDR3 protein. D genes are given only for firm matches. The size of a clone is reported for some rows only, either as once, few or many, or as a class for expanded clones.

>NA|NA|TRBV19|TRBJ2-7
TGTGCCAGTAGTATCGCGGAGACCTACGAGCAGTACTTC
CASSIAETYEQYF
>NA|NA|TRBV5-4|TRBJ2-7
TGTGCCAGCAGCTTGGGGGCAGGGGACGAGCAGTACTTC
CASSLGAGDEQYF
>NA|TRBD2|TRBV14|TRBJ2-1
TGTGCCAGCAGCCAAACTAGCGGCCATGAGCAGTTCTTC
CASSQTSGHEQFF
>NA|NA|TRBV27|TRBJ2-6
TGTGCCAGCAGTAACCACAGGGACGGGGCCAACGTCCTGACTTTC
CASSNHRDGANVLTF
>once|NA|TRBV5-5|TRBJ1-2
TGTGCCAGCAGCCCCCTTGGTGGACTTGATGGCTACACCTTC
CASSPLGGLDGYTF
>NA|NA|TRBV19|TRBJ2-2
TGTGCCAGTAGTAGCCCCGGACATACGGTCGGGGAGCTGTTTTTT
CASSSPGHTVGELFF
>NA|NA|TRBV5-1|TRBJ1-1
TGCGCCAGCAGCTTGGCCGGGGGAAGCACTGAAGCTTTCTTT
CASSLAGGSTEAFF
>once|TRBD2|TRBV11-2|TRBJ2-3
TGTGCCAGCAGCTTAGTGGGAGGGCCCAGCACAGATACGCAGTATTTT
CASSLVGGPSTDTQYF
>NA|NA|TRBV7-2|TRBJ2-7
TGTGCCAGCAGCTTAGAGGTCAGCAGGGCCCACGAGCAGTACTTC
CASSLEVSRAHEQYF
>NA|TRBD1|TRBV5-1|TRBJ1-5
TGCGCCAGCAGCCTAGGACAGGGGATCGGTCAGCCCCAGCATTTT
CASSLGQGIGQPQHF
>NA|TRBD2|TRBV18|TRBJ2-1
TGTGCCAGCTCACAATCTCTTAGGACTAGCGGAACACAGTTCTTC
CASSQSLRTSGTQFF
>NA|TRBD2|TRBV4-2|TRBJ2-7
TGTGCCAGCAGCCAAGAGAAGGGACTAGCGGGAACCTCCTACGAGCAGTACTTC
CASSQEKGLAGTSYEQYF
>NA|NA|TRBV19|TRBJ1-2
TGTGCCAGCATGACACCATCCTCCATGTATGGCTACACCTTC
CASMTPSSMYGYTF
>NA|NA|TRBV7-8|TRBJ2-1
TGTGCCGGCGGGTTTGCGTACAATGAGCAGTTCTTC
CAGGFAYNEQFF
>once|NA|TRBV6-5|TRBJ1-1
TGTGCCAGCAGTTACGGAGGATTGAACACTGAAGCTTTCTTT
CASSYGGLNTEAFF
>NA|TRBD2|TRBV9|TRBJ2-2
TGTGCCAGCAGCGTAGGAGGGGAGGGAACCGGGGAGCTGTTTTTT
CASSVGGEGTGELFF
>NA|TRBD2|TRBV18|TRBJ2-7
TGTGCCAGCAGAACTAGCGGGAGCGGGTACGAGCAGTACTTC
CASRTSGSGYEQYF